What follows are 2 T cell receptor beta chains derived from one specimen sequenced in a study of shared clonotypes between healthy human individuals. Only in-frame clones appear in the TCRdb table, and some are missing; sequencing was by immunoSEQ multiplex PCR. Of fewer than 1.4 million clones listed, around 78% are singletons. The specimen sequenced was memory CD4+ T cells from PBMCs. Subset here: CD45RA-negative fraction. Source of these receptors: a man between 18 and 35 years old in good health. Some clones in this sample may be carry-over from other donors' samples.

The chain employs TRBV9 and TRBJ2-3; D not certain. This CDR3 is built from 14 residues. Trimming took off 4 bases at V and 4 bases at J, with 13 bases between the two ends. From germline, CDR1 is SGDLS and CDR2 YYNGEE. CDR3 DNA: TGTGCCAGCAGCATATCTGGCAGCCCAGATACGCAGTATTTT. This translates into CASSISGSPDTQYF. Together with reference TRBV9 and TRBJ2-3, the CDR3 gives the full variable domain: DSGVTQTPKHLITATGQRVTLRCSPRSGDLSVYWYQQSLDQGLQFLIQYYNGEERAKGNILERFSAQQFPDLHSELNLSSLELGDSALYFCASSISGSPDTQYFGPGTRLTVL.

This sequence joins TRBV5-5 and TRBJ2-3; possibly TRBD1 or TRBD2 for D (5 bases each). V lost 0 bases and J 2 bases, leaving 10 bases between the germline ends. Germline CDR1 is SGHKS and CDR2 is YYEKEE (reference sequence). CDR3 length: 15 amino acids. This CDR3 reads CASSLAVGVTDTQYF. CDR3 DNA: TGTGCCAGCAGCTTGGCAGTGGGGGTCACAGATACGCAGTATTTT.